A selection of T cell receptor beta chains follows, all from one sample in a study of T cell responses to AZD1222 COVID-19 vaccine. Profiling relied on immunoSEQ multiplex PCR, and the TCRdb table lists in-frame clones only, not all of them. The sample lists around 160,000 clones, around 90% occurring once. The sequencing used peripheral blood, collected 28 days after the second AZD1222 dose. Every receptor here comes from an adult who received the AZD1222 COVID-19 vaccine. CDR3s include the opening cysteine and the closing phenylalanine or tryptophan. D genes are given only for firm matches. A row's size may be missing; if present it is once, few, many or a size class.

J gene: TRBJ2-7
clone size: NA
V gene: TRBV4-1
D gene: TRBD1
CDR3 length: 15
CDR3 protein: CASSQDEGQGYEQYF
CDR3 DNA: TGCGCCAGCAGCCAAGACGAGGGACAGGGTTACGAGCAGTACTTC

J gene: TRBJ1-3
clone size: NA
V gene: TRBV6-1
D gene: NA
CDR3 length: 18
CDR3 protein: CASSEARVNSPSWNTIYF
CDR3 DNA: TGTGCCAGCAGTGAAGCGCGGGTAAACAGCCCCAGTTGGAACACCATATATTTT

J gene: TRBJ1-3
clone size: NA
V gene: TRBV7-8
D gene: NA
CDR3 length: 15
CDR3 protein: CASSLGRGRGNTIYF
CDR3 DNA: TGTGCCAGCAGCTTAGGGAGGGGTAGGGGAAACACCATATATTTT

J gene: TRBJ1-1
clone size: NA
V gene: TRBV6-4
D gene: NA
CDR3 length: 14
CDR3 protein: CASSSVQGSGEAFF
CDR3 DNA: TGTGCCAGCAGTTCAGTACAGGGATCTGGTGAAGCTTTCTTT

J gene: TRBJ1-6
clone size: once
V gene: TRBV27
D gene: NA
CDR3 length: 13
CDR3 protein: CASLDRSSLLLHF
CDR3 DNA: TGTGCCAGCTTAGACAGGTCCTCTCTCCTCCTCCACTTT

J gene: TRBJ2-7
clone size: NA
V gene: TRBV4-3
D gene: TRBD1
CDR3 length: 16
CDR3 protein: CASSQDPGDREAEQYF
CDR3 DNA: TGCGCCAGCAGCCAAGATCCGGGGGACAGGGAGGCCGAGCAGTACTTC

J gene: TRBJ2-3
clone size: once
V gene: TRBV27
D gene: TRBD2
CDR3 length: 16
CDR3 protein: CASSLTSSGRTDTQYF
CDR3 DNA: TGTGCCAGCAGTTTGACCTCTAGCGGGAGGACAGATACGCAGTATTTT

J gene: TRBJ1-3
clone size: NA
V gene: TRBV7-2
D gene: TRBD1
CDR3 length: 17
CDR3 protein: CASSPSRTGASGNTIYF
CDR3 DNA: TGTGCCAGCAGCCCATCTAGGACAGGAGCCTCTGGAAACACCATATATTTT

J gene: TRBJ2-3
clone size: NA
V gene: TRBV24-1
D gene: NA
CDR3 length: 16
CDR3 protein: CATSDPSDSVPGAQYF
CDR3 DNA: TGTGCCACCAGTGACCCTTCCGACTCCGTCCCGGGCGCGCAGTATTTT

J gene: TRBJ2-5
clone size: NA
V gene: TRBV7-2
D gene: NA
CDR3 length: 13
CDR3 protein: CASSLQLKETQYF
CDR3 DNA: TGTGCCAGCAGCTTACAGCTTAAAGAGACCCAGTACTTC

J gene: TRBJ1-5
clone size: NA
V gene: TRBV19
D gene: NA
CDR3 length: 12
CDR3 protein: CASSTNNQPQHF
CDR3 DNA: TGTGCCAGTAGTACCAATAATCAGCCCCAGCATTTT

J gene: TRBJ2-7
clone size: NA
V gene: TRBV7-6
D gene: TRBD1
CDR3 length: 15
CDR3 protein: CASSFRGQGPYEQYF
CDR3 DNA: TGTGCCAGCAGCTTCCGGGGACAGGGACCCTACGAGCAGTACTTC

J gene: TRBJ2-3
clone size: NA
V gene: TRBV2
D gene: TRBD1
CDR3 length: 13
CDR3 protein: CASARGFTDTQYF
CDR3 DNA: TGTGCCAGCGCCAGGGGGTTCACAGATACGCAGTATTTT

J gene: TRBJ1-5
clone size: NA
V gene: TRBV7-9
D gene: NA
CDR3 length: 16
CDR3 protein: CASSLGEGSPHQPQHF
CDR3 DNA: TGTGCCAGCAGCTTAGGGGAGGGGTCCCCTCATCAGCCCCAGCATTTT

J gene: TRBJ1-6
clone size: NA
V gene: TRBV5-1
D gene: NA
CDR3 length: 14
CDR3 protein: CASSPQGSNSPLHF
CDR3 DNA: TGCGCCAGCAGCCCCCAGGGGTCTAATTCACCCCTCCACTTT

J gene: TRBJ1-1
clone size: NA
V gene: TRBV19
D gene: TRBD1
CDR3 length: 15
CDR3 protein: CASSTGTGDYTEAFF
CDR3 DNA: TGTGCCAGTAGTACCGGGACAGGGGACTACACTGAAGCTTTCTTT

J gene: TRBJ1-3
clone size: NA
V gene: TRBV5-5
D gene: TRBD1
CDR3 length: 19
CDR3 protein: CASSLGPEYRGNSGNTIYF
CDR3 DNA: TGTGCCAGCAGCTTGGGCCCAGAGTACAGGGGGAACTCTGGAAACACCATATATTTT

J gene: TRBJ2-7
clone size: NA
V gene: TRBV12-3/TRBV12-4
D gene: NA
CDR3 length: 13
CDR3 protein: CASSLTGTYEQYF
CDR3 DNA: TGTGCCAGCAGTTTAACCGGGACCTACGAGCAGTACTTC

J gene: TRBJ2-7
clone size: once
V gene: TRBV5-8
D gene: TRBD1
CDR3 length: 15
CDR3 protein: CASSLGQGLSYEQYF
CDR3 DNA: TGTGCCAGCAGCCTGGGACAGGGACTCTCCTACGAGCAGTACTTC

J gene: TRBJ1-2
clone size: NA
V gene: TRBV4-2
D gene: NA
CDR3 length: 15
CDR3 protein: CASSIEKGKGYGYTF
CDR3 DNA: TGTGCCAGCAGCATCGAAAAGGGGAAAGGCTATGGCTACACCTTC

J gene: TRBJ1-2
clone size: once
V gene: TRBV5-1
D gene: TRBD1
CDR3 length: 16
CDR3 protein: CASSLGGTGGDYGYTF
CDR3 DNA: TGCGCCAGCAGCTTGGGAGGGACAGGGGGCGACTATGGCTACACCTTC

J gene: TRBJ1-1
clone size: NA
V gene: TRBV29-1
D gene: NA
CDR3 length: 14
CDR3 protein: CSGGGGLLENEAFF
CDR3 DNA: TGCAGCGGGGGGGGTGGTTTATTGGAAAATGAAGCTTTCTTT

J gene: TRBJ1-3
clone size: once
V gene: TRBV7-9
D gene: TRBD1
CDR3 length: 18
CDR3 protein: CASSPSPGTGFSGNTIYF
CDR3 DNA: TGTGCCAGCAGCCCGTCGCCAGGGACAGGCTTCTCTGGAAACACCATATATTTT

J gene: TRBJ1-6
clone size: NA
V gene: TRBV7-2
D gene: TRBD1
CDR3 length: 15
CDR3 protein: CASSLAGQGRSPLHF
CDR3 DNA: TGTGCCAGCAGCTTAGCCGGACAGGGTCGTTCACCCCTCCACTTT

J gene: TRBJ1-1
clone size: NA
V gene: TRBV19
D gene: NA
CDR3 length: 16
CDR3 protein: CASSIAEGSRNTEAFF
CDR3 DNA: TGTGCCAGTAGTATTGCAGAAGGGAGTAGGAACACTGAAGCTTTCTTT

J gene: TRBJ1-5
clone size: NA
V gene: TRBV27
D gene: TRBD1
CDR3 length: 16
CDR3 protein: CASWPIGTGHGQPQHF
CDR3 DNA: TGTGCCAGCTGGCCGATCGGGACAGGGCATGGTCAGCCCCAGCATTTT

J gene: TRBJ2-7
clone size: NA
V gene: TRBV27
D gene: TRBD2
CDR3 length: 17
CDR3 protein: CASSFGWSREGSHEQYF
CDR3 DNA: TGTGCCAGCAGTTTTGGTTGGAGTCGGGAGGGTAGCCACGAGCAGTACTTC

J gene: TRBJ1-1
clone size: NA
V gene: TRBV7-9
D gene: NA
CDR3 length: 14
CDR3 protein: CASSLDLGTTEAFF
CDR3 DNA: TGTGCCAGCAGCTTAGATTTGGGCACCACTGAAGCTTTCTTT

J gene: TRBJ1-6
clone size: NA
V gene: TRBV7-2
D gene: NA
CDR3 length: 15
CDR3 protein: CASSLTVTINSPLHF
CDR3 DNA: TGTGCCAGCAGCTTAACGGTTACTATTAATTCACCCCTCCACTTT

J gene: TRBJ1-5
clone size: once
V gene: TRBV19
D gene: NA
CDR3 length: 15
CDR3 protein: CASSRWTVSNQPQHF
CDR3 DNA: TGTGCCAGTAGTAGGTGGACTGTTAGCAATCAGCCCCAGCATTTT

J gene: TRBJ2-7
clone size: NA
V gene: TRBV19
D gene: TRBD2
CDR3 length: 15
CDR3 protein: CASSSTGGGGYEQYF
CDR3 DNA: TGTGCCAGTAGTTCAACCGGCGGGGGGGGCTACGAGCAGTACTTC

J gene: TRBJ2-7
clone size: once
V gene: TRBV5-1
D gene: TRBD1
CDR3 length: 15
CDR3 protein: CASSLGTGGIHEQYF
CDR3 DNA: TGCGCCAGCAGCTTAGGGACAGGGGGCATCCACGAGCAGTACTTC